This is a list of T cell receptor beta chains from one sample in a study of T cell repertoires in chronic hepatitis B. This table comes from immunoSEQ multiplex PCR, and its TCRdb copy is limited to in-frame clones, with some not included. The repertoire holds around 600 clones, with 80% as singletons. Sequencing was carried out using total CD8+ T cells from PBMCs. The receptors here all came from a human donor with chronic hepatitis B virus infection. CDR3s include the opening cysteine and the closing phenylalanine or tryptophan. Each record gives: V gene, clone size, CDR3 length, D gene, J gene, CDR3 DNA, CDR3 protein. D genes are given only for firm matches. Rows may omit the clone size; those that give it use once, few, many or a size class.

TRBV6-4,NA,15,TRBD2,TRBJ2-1,TGTGCCAGCAGTGAGAGCGGGAGTTCCTACAATGAGCAGTTCTTC,CASSESGSSYNEQFF
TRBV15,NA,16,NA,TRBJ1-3,TGTGCCACCAGCAGATCCCACTCCTCTTTCGGAAACACCATATATTTT,CATSRSHSSFGNTIYF
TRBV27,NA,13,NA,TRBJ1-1,TGTGCCAGCAGTATCCTACCAAACACTGAAGCTTTCTTT,CASSILPNTEAFF
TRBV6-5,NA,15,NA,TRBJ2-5,TGTGCCAGCAGTTACTCGAAGGGGGTCGGAGAGACCCAGTACTTC,CASSYSKGVGETQYF
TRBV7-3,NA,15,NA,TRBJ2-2,TGTGCCAGCAGCCCCCAAGTTGGATACGCCGGGGAGCTGTTTTTT,CASSPQVGYAGELFF
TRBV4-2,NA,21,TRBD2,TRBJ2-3,TGTGCCAGCAGCCAGAACCGCCTTCAGCCGGGACTAGCGGGTAATACAGATACGCAGTATTTT,CASSQNRLQPGLAGNTDTQYF
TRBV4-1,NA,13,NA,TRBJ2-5,TGCGCCAGCAGCCAAGACAGACAAGAGACCCAGTACTTC,CASSQDRQETQYF
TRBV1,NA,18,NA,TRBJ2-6,TGCACCAGCAGCGGATTCCGTTTGTGCACAAAGGCGGGCCAACGTCCTGATTTC,CTSSGFRLCTKAGQRPDF
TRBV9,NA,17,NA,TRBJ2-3,TGTGCCAGCAGCGTACCCTCTCACGGGAAGCGCACAGATACGCAGTATTTT,CASSVPSHGKRTDTQYF
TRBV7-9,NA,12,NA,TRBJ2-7,TGTGCCAGCAGCTTAGGCCGTCTTGAGCAGTACTTC,CASSLGRLEQYF
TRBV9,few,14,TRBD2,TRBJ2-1,TGTGCCAGCAGCGCTAGCGGGGATTACAATGAGCAGTTCTTC,CASSASGDYNEQFF
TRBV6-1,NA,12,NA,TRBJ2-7,TGTGCCAGCAGTGAATGGGCCTACGAGCAGTACTTC,CASSEWAYEQYF
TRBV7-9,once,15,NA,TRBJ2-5,TGTGCCAGCAGCTTAACAACTAGTCAGGGGGAGACCCAGTACTTC,CASSLTTSQGETQYF
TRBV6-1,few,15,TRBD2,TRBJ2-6,TGTGCCAGCAGTGAACTAGCGGGTGGGGCCAACGTCCTGACTTTC,CASSELAGGANVLTF
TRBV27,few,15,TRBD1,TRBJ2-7,TGTGCCAGCAGTTTATCCGGACAGGGGGGATACGAGCAGTACTTC,CASSLSGQGGYEQYF
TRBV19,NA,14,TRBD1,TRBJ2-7,TGTGCCAGTAAAGAGGACAGGGCCTCCTACGAGCAGTACTTC,CASKEDRASYEQYF
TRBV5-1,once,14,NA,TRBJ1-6,TGCGCCAGCAGCCCGGACGGATTGGATTCACCCCTCCACTTT,CASSPDGLDSPLHF
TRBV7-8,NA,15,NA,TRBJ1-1,TGTGCCAGCAGCTCGTGGGGAGCCCGAGACACTGAAGCTTTCTTT,CASSSWGARDTEAFF
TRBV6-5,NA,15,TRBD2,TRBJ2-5,TGTGCCAGCAGTGGGCCGGGAGGGTTACAAGAGACCCAGTACTTC,CASSGPGGLQETQYF
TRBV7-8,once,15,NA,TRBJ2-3,TGTGCCAGCAGCTTATTGGTGGGAGGAGCAGATACGCAGTATTTT,CASSLLVGGADTQYF
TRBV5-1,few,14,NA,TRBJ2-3,TGCGCCAGCAGCTTCAACAGACCTGCAGATACGCAGTATTTT,CASSFNRPADTQYF
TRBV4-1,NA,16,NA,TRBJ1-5,TGCGCCAGCAGCCAGGAGGGGGACGGTCTCAATCAGCCCCAGCATTTT,CASSQEGDGLNQPQHF
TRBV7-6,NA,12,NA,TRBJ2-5,TGTGCCAGCAGCTTCTCCTGGGAGACCCAGTACTTC,CASSFSWETQYF
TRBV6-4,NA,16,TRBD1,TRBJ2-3,TGTGCCAGCAGTGACGGGGCAGGGGGTCCCACAGATACGCAGTATTTT,CASSDGAGGPTDTQYF
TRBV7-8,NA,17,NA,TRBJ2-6,TGTGCCAGCAGCGGGACTGTCCCACAAAGTCGGGCCAACGTCCTGACTTTC,CASSGTVPQSRANVLTF
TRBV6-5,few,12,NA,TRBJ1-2,TGTGCCAGCAGTTCCGGGGCCAATGGCTACACCTTC,CASSSGANGYTF
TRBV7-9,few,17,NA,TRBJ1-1,TGTGCCAGCAGCTTAAAGGTGGGGCGCGAGATGAACACTGAAGCTTTCTTT,CASSLKVGREMNTEAFF
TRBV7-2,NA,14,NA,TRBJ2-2,TGTGCCAGCAGCCCACTAAGGGACACCGGGGAGCTGTTTTTT,CASSPLRDTGELFF
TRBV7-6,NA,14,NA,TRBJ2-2,TGTGCCAGCAGCCACGGGACAAACACCGGGGAGCTGTTTTTT,CASSHGTNTGELFF
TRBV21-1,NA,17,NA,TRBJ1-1,TGTGCCAGCAGCAAAAGGAGTAAGGGTTGGACCAACACTGAAGCTTTCTTT,CASSKRSKGWTNTEAFF
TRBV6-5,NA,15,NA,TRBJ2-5,TGTGCCAGCAGTTACTCGAAGGGGGGCGGAGAGACCCAGTACTTC,CASSYSKGGGETQYF
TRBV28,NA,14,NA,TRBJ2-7,TGTGCCAGCAGTTTCGGGACACGGATCTACGAGCAGTACTTC,CASSFGTRIYEQYF
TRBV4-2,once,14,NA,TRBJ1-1,TGTGCCAGCAGCCAAGATCTGGACATACCGCGAGCTTTCTTT,CASSQDLDIPRAFF
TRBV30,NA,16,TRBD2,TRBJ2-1,TGTGCCTGGAGTGTACAAGCGGGAGGGTCCTACAATGAGCAGTTCTTC,CAWSVQAGGSYNEQFF
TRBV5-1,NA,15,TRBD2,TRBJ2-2,TGCGCCAGCAGCCTAGCGGGAGGGAACACCGGGGAGCTGTTTTTT,CASSLAGGNTGELFF
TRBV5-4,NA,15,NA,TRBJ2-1,TGTGCCAGCAGCTTTGTGGCGGGGCCAAACAATGAGCAGTTCTTC,CASSFVAGPNNEQFF
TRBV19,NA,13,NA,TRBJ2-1,TGTGCCAGTAGTCCCCAGCGTGGCGGTGAGCAGTTCTTC,CASSPQRGGEQFF
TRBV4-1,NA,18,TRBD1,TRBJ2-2,TGCGCCAGCAGCCAAGATTATAGCAGGGGGAGCTTGACCGGGGAGCTGTTTTTT,CASSQDYSRGSLTGELFF
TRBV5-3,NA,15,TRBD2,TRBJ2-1,TGTGCCAGAAGCGGAACTAGCGAGTTCTACAATGAGCAGTTCTTC,CARSGTSEFYNEQFF
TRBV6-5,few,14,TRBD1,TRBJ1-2,TGTGCCAGCAGTTGGCGACAGGGCTACTATGGCTACACCTTC,CASSWRQGYYGYTF
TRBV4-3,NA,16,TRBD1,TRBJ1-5,TGCGCCAGCAGCCAAGATTTCGGGACAGGGGGACAGCCCCAGCATTTT,CASSQDFGTGGQPQHF
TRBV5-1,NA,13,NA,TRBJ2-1,TGCGCCAGCAGTGTTGCGAGTCCAGATGAGCAGTTCTTC,CASSVASPDEQFF
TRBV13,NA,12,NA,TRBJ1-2,TGTGCCAGCAGCGACACTCCTCATGGCTACACCTTC,CASSDTPHGYTF
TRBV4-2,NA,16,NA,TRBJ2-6,TGTGCCAGCAGCCAAGGGGACAACTCTGGGGCCAACGTCCTGACTTTC,CASSQGDNSGANVLTF
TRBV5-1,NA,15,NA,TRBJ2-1,TGCGCCAGCAGCTTGGGGCTAGGAAACTACAATGAGCAGTTCTTC,CASSLGLGNYNEQFF
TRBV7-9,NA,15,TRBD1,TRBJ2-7,TGTGCCAGCAGCCACCGGGACAGTGGGACCGGCGAGCAGTACTTC,CASSHRDSGTGEQYF
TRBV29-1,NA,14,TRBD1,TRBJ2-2,TGCAGCGTTAGAGGACAGGGGGACACCGGGGAGCTGTTTTTT,CSVRGQGDTGELFF